This TCR beta chain was found in a study of CD8 T cells in ankylosing spondylitis. Study-level findings and limits: Within matched ankylosing spondylitis synovial fluid, disease-linked clones were reportedly significantly enriched. Disease-linked clones bore a CD8+ phenotype, appearing relatively rarely in peripheral blood. For ankylosing spondylitis blood, a TCR beta motif of 7 to 9 highly homologous variants appeared characteristic.

CDR3 length equals 17 residues. The germline gives CDR1 MGHRA, CDR2 YSYEKL. The J segment lost 3 bases and the V segment lost 1 base, leaving 11 bases of the junction unmatched. Quantitative molecular-barcoded 5'-RACE generated the TCR beta libraries. TCRdb ran MiXCR on the 5' RACE reads and lists one entry per CDR3 protein. This table has 350,000 to 400,000 distinct CDR3 sequences, roughly 20% appearing once. This clonotype was detected many times. Its antigen is unknown. This TCR was sampled from a male donor with ankylosing spondylitis or in good health (not recorded which). The chain joins TRBV4-1 to TRBJ1-1; 7 bases align to TRBD1. The sample comprised blood, either unsorted or a sorted T cell fraction (not recorded which). This CDR3 reads CASSQVGGQGTDTEAFF. CDR3 bases: TGCGCCAGCAGCCAAGTTGGGGGGCAGGGGACAGACACTGAAGCTTTCTTT.